This T cell receptor beta chain appears in the sequencing data of a study of CD8+ T cells in alopecia areata (dated by TCRdb to about 2018). The study in broad terms: Treated patients were enrolled in an open-label pilot trial of oral tofacitinib at 5 to 10 mg twice daily for moderate-to-severe alopecia areata. Tofacitinib was administered for 6 to 18 months, and 6 months of follow-up off drug were then conducted to assess delayed response and recurrence. The SALT score, which quantifies the percentage of affected scalp surface area, was used to measure disease severity in treated patients. The study used high-throughput TCRbeta sequencing to examine T cell clonal expansion in alopecia areata, in both the C3H/HeJ mouse model and human patients. Scalp tissue and sorted CD4+ and CD8+ peripheral blood T cells from patchy and totalis/universalis alopecia areata patients and from healthy controls were covered by human TCRbeta sequencing. Patients on tofacitinib were biopsied at baseline and after 4 and 24 weeks of treatment, and several of the patients also had a later scalp biopsy. Clonality in the scalp was compared among normal scalp (n=4), patchy alopecia areata scalp (n=8), and alopecia totalis/universalis scalp (n=8). RNA was extracted with the PAXgene miRNA kit for fixed scalp, the miRNeasy kit for PBMCs, and the RNeasy kit for mouse skin. immunoSEQ multiplex PCR using 35 Vbeta forward primers and 13 Jbeta reverse primers was used to amplify TCRbeta CDR3 regions.

The junction carries 13 bases between V and J, which are trimmed by 7 bases and 4 bases respectively. CDR1 and CDR2, looked up from the germline V gene, are MGHDK and SYGVNS. Reading from cysteine to phenylalanine, the CDR3 counts 13 amino acids. Only CDR3 DNA remains: 39 bases, in frame from the first base. The library was obtained by the immunoSEQ multiplex PCR assay. For TCR sequencing, RNA was extracted from every sample and reverse transcribed into cDNA to serve as template. SuperScript III was used for first-strand cDNA synthesis, primed with a 2:1 mix of oligo-dT and random hexamers. Amplification bias was assessed with a synthetic immune receptor repertoire, and residual bias was removed computationally. The paper's processing steps were these. After raw reads were preprocessed to remove errors, the CDR3 was defined following IMGT conventions as running from the conserved cysteine to phenylalanine. To get clonality, Shannon entropy was normalized by log2 of the number of productive unique TCRs and the result was subtracted from 1. Whether scalp clones were CD4 or CD8 was inferred by matching scalp TCRbeta sequences against CD4 and CD8 repertoires sorted from blood. Not all clones reach the TCRdb copy of this immuneACCESS table, which keeps in-frame sequences only. Checked studies attribute under half of the gap to unresolved V genes and leave the rest unexplained. V and J calls and clone size are as listed in that table; D and trimming were resolved from the DNA. The sample data list 75,000 to 100,000 clones, and just over 70% of these were observed just once. The leading ten clones occupy 15% to 20% of the sample.

Explained via the paper, the treatment or condition label denotes: oral pan-JAK inhibitor, 5-10 mg twice daily. Lesional scalp punch biopsies and peripheral blood were obtained from alopecia areata patients. PBMCs were isolated by density centrifugation and stained for CD3, CD4 and CD8, after which CD4+ and CD8+ T cells were sorted on a FACSAria. General conclusions and limits of the study: Tofacitinib significantly lowered scalp clonality and the number of expanded CD8+ clones among the top 100 scalp clones. Shared TCR sequences between patients were less evident than in mice, which may be partly attributable to HLA diversity in the patient population. Lesional scalp, especially in alopecia totalis/universalis, showed higher clonality and more expanded CD8+ clones than normal scalp, suggesting antigenic drive. During tofacitinib treatment, many expanded lesional clones remained in scalp and blood, and this persistence may partly explain relapse after treatment is stopped. Unlike mouse skin, which is dominated by gammadelta T cells, normal human skin has resident alphabeta T cells that are also sequenced, and this complicates analysis of the scalp TCR repertoire. Because the treated cohort was small and had only one nonresponder, larger studies are needed to examine links between baseline CD8+ expansion and response.

Comments on this clone: Its antigen target is currently unknown. Base qualities were left out, and no much larger clone turns up one base away.

This receptor chain uses TRBV25-1 and TRBJ2-5; the D gene lacks a confident call. This TCR was sampled from a human donor with alopecia areata. The sequences come from CD8+ T cells sorted from blood, collected around week 44, from a patient treated with tofacitinib. The CDR3 loop reads CASNSGYRETQYF. The DNA sequence is as follows: TGTGCCAGCAATTCGGGTTATCGAGAGACCCAGTACTTC. The full variable domain, with segments outside the CDR3 supplied by the reference TRBV25-1 and TRBJ2-5 proteins, appears as EADIYQTPRYLVIGTGKKITLECSQTMGHDKMYWYQQDPGMELHLIHYSYGVNSTEKGDLSSESTVSRIRTEHFPLTLESARPSHTSQYLCASNSGYRETQYFGPGTRLLVL.